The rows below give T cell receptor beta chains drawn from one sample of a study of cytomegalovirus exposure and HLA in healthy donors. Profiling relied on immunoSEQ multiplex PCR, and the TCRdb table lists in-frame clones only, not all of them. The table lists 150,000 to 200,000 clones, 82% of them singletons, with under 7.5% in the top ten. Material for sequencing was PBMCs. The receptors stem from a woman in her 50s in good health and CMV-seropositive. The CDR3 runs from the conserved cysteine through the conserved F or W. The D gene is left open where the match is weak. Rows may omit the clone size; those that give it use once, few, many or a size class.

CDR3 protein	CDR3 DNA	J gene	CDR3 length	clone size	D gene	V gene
CASRTSGGYEQYF	TGTGCCAGTAGAACCTCCGGGGGCTACGAGCAGTACTTC	TRBJ2-7	13	once	.	TRBV19
CAQKGVSYEQYF	TGTGCCCAGAAGGGGGTCTCCTACGAGCAGTACTTC	TRBJ2-7	12	.	.	TRBV2
CAISGGENTEAFF	TGTGCCATCAGTGGCGGGGAGAACACTGAAGCTTTCTTT	TRBJ1-1	13	.	.	TRBV10-3
CASGRQGAYEQYF	TGTGCCAGCGGTCGACAGGGGGCCTACGAGCAGTACTTC	TRBJ2-7	13	.	TRBD1	TRBV2
CASSQVAANTGELFF	TGCGCCAGCAGCCAAGTAGCCGCGAACACCGGGGAGCTGTTTTTT	TRBJ2-2	15	.	.	TRBV4-1
CASRAQGAGESPLHF	TGTGCCAGCAGGGCACAGGGGGCTGGGGAATCACCCCTCCACTTT	TRBJ1-6	15	.	TRBD1	TRBV28
CASSQDFNTGELFF	TGCGCCAGCAGCCAAGACTTTAACACCGGGGAGCTGTTTTTT	TRBJ2-2	14	.	.	TRBV4-3
CASSRGTASRGYTF	TGCGCCAGCAGCCGTGGGACAGCTTCTCGTGGCTACACCTTC	TRBJ1-2	14	.	TRBD1	TRBV5-1
CASSLRRTGWIDTQYF	TGTGCCAGCAGCTTAAGGCGAACAGGGTGGATAGATACGCAGTATTTT	TRBJ2-3	16	once	.	TRBV7-9
CASSLKLAVDNEQFF	TGTGCCAGCAGCTTAAAACTAGCGGTGGACAATGAGCAGTTCTTC	TRBJ2-1	15	.	TRBD2	TRBV7-2
CAGSDQTYEQYF	TGTGCCGGGAGTGACCAGACCTACGAGCAGTACTTC	TRBJ2-7	12	once	.	TRBV30
CASSRSLAGESSYNEQFF	TGTGCCAGCAGCCGATCCCTAGCGGGAGAGAGCTCCTACAATGAGCAGTTCTTC	TRBJ2-1	18	.	TRBD2	TRBV4-2
CASAPYRGDTQYF	TGCGCCAGCGCGCCTTACAGGGGGGATACGCAGTATTTT	TRBJ2-3	13	.	TRBD1	TRBV10-1
CASSLKRGLNTEAFF	TGTGCCAGCAGCTTGAAGAGGGGGCTGAACACTGAAGCTTTCTTT	TRBJ1-1	15	.	TRBD1	TRBV5-4
CAWSSGGLAFF	TGTGCCTGGAGCAGCGGGGGGCTAGCTTTCTTT	TRBJ1-1	11	.	.	TRBV30
CAWDTGGNQPQHF	TGTGCCTGGGACACGGGGGGGAATCAGCCCCAGCATTTT	TRBJ1-5	13	few	.	TRBV30
CASRQHLRLAGVPQPGTDTQYF	TGTGCCAGCAGACAACACCTACGACTAGCGGGAGTGCCTCAACCTGGCACAGATACGCAGTATTTT	TRBJ2-3	22	once	TRBD2	TRBV2
CASSPFSVEQYF	TGTGCCAGCAGCCCCTTTTCGGTAGAGCAGTACTTC	TRBJ2-7	12	.	.	TRBV9
CASSDRGSSTDTQYF	TGTGCCAGTAGTGACAGGGGATCTAGCACTGATACGCAGTATTTT	TRBJ2-3	15	once	TRBD1	TRBV19
CASSPTGGLDTEAFF	TGTGCCAGCTCACCCACAGGGGGCCTGGACACTGAAGCTTTCTTT	TRBJ1-1	15	.	TRBD1	TRBV18
CASSLVYSGRTGNTIYF	TGTGCCAGCAGCTTAGTTTACTCGGGGAGGACTGGAAACACCATATATTTT	TRBJ1-3	17	.	.	TRBV7-9
CSVDAFGTDLNYGYTF	TGCAGCGTTGATGCTTTCGGGACAGACCTAAACTATGGCTACACCTTC	TRBJ1-2	16	.	TRBD1	TRBV29-1
CASTLAGFGYEQYF	TGTGCCAGCACCCTAGCGGGATTCGGCTACGAGCAGTACTTC	TRBJ2-7	14	once	TRBD2	TRBV11-2
CASSRPDSQETQYF	TGCGCCAGCAGCCGCCCGGACAGCCAAGAGACCCAGTACTTC	TRBJ2-5	14	.	.	TRBV4-1